This T cell receptor (beta chain) stems from a study of cytomegalovirus exposure and HLA in healthy donors. Study results and caveats: The TCR clusters that emerged in the first cohort tended, a later analysis found, to co-occur in the approximately 120 validation repertoires.

Using immunoSEQ multiplex PCR, the repertoire was profiled, and TCRdb retains in-frame clones only, with some absent. The data hold roughly 350,000 clones, with about nine tenths observed a single time. Details on this clone: Its antigen is undetermined.

From germline, CDR1 is SGHDT and CDR2 YYEEEE. This CDR3 spans 15 amino acids. Unmatched junction bases numbered 8, after V lost 4 bases and J lost 2 bases. The sample consisted of PBMCs. The gene calls are TRBV5-6 and TRBJ2-5; TRBD1 matches 7 bases. The origin of this receptor is a woman aged 18-29 years in good health and CMV-seronegative. The CDR3 coding sequence is TGTGCCAGCAGCCAAACAGGGGCAAATCAAGAGACCCAGTACTTC. Amino acids: CASSQTGANQETQYF.